The 10 T cell receptor beta chains reported below all come from one sample, sequenced in a study of T and B cells in COVID-19 patients. From blood, roughly 250-550 ng of genomic DNA served as TRB template. TRB rearrangements were amplified by multiplex PCR with BIOMED2 TRB-A/B primers. MiXCR, run by TCRdb on the multiplex PCR reads, gives a single entry per CDR3 protein. The sample records over 10,000 distinct CDR3 sequences, 25% being singletons. Input material: blood. These receptors all come from a human donor who had recovered from COVID-19.

This clonotype was counted at least ten times. The chain uses TRBV12-3 or TRBV12-4 and TRBJ2-1; the D gene could be TRBD1 or TRBD2 (5 bases each). V dropped 5 bases and J dropped 6 bases, with 17 bases sitting between them. The CDR3 loop spans 15 amino acids. The CDR3: CASSANPGTTNEQFF. CDR3 nucleotides: TGTGCCAGCAGTGCAAATCCCGGGACCACCAATGAGCAGTTCTTC.

The table lists this clonotype with many counts. CDR3 in DNA: TGTGCCAGTAGTATAGGCATTCAGCCCCAGCATTTT. Its protein is CASSIGIQPQHF. The V and J genes are TRBV19 and TRBJ1-5; unclear D gene. The CDR3 runs to 12 residues. Germline-derived CDR1 and CDR2 are LNHDA and SQIVND (reference sequence). V dropped 1 base and J dropped 6 bases, with 4 bases sitting between them.

The table lists this clonotype with many counts. V usage is TRBV12-3 or TRBV12-4 and J usage is TRBJ2-1; D unresolved. Trimming took 5 bases from V and 4 from J, leaving 6 bases between them. This CDR3 region has 12 residues. The CDR3 is CASSTTYNEQFF. CDR3 bases: TGTGCCAGCAGTACGACTTACAATGAGCAGTTCTTC.

This clonotype turned up a few times. V is TRBV7-9 and J is TRBJ2-2; D is unresolved. V was trimmed by 5 bases and J by 8 bases, leaving 6 bases between them. The CDR3 runs to 11 residues. Germline values: CDR1 SEHNR, CDR2 FQNEAQ (reference sequence). As DNA, the CDR3 is TGTGCCAGCAGCCTTCAGGGGGAGCTGTTTTTT. This encodes CASSLQGELFF.

In its sample, this clonotype was seen a few times. CDR3 loop: CASSPERNQPQHF. CDR3 nucleotide sequence: TGTGCCAGCAGTCCCGAGCGCAATCAGCCCCAGCATTTT. The rearrangement uses TRBV7-2 and TRBJ1-5, with D unclear. Germline CDR1 SGHTA, CDR2 FQGNSA. The V end was cut by 6 bases, the J end by 2 bases, with 8 bases between. The CDR3 has 13 residues.

This clonotype showed up just a few times. The CDR3 nucleotides are TGCAGTGCTACCGATGGGGGAAGGGAGGGAATGGAAGAGACCCAGTACTTC. It encodes CSATDGGREGMEETQYF. The V gene is TRBV20-1, the J gene TRBJ2-5; 7 bases are a match to TRBD2. From germline, CDR1 is DFQATT and CDR2 SNEGSKA (reference sequence). The CDR3 covers 17 residues. The V and J ends lost 4 bases and 3 bases, in that order; junction bases with no gene match: 17.

In this sample, this clonotype turned up a few times. The J gene is TRBJ1-4, the V gene TRBV5-1, with 9 bases fitting TRBD1. There are 18 residues in the CDR3. CDR1 is SGHRS, CDR2 YFSETQ, per germline. With 4 bases clipped from V and 1 base from J, the junction kept 11 bases outside the gene matches. CDR3 in DNA: TGCGCCAGCAGCCCACTACCGGGACAGGGAGGAACTAATGAAAAACTGTTTTTT. It is translated as CASSPLPGQGGTNEKLFF.

V is TRBV12-3 or TRBV12-4 and J is TRBJ2-7; no clear D gene. There are 17 residues in the CDR3. In nucleotides, the CDR3 is TGTGCTAGTCGTTTGGTATTGGGGTCCCAAACCCTCTACGAGCAGTACTTC. This gives the protein CASRLVLGSQTLYEQYF.

This clonotype was observed at least ten times. This chain connects TRBV19 to TRBJ1-1, with 8 bases identical to TRBD1. The CDR3 is made up of 16 amino acids. Looked up from germline, CDR1 is LNHDA and CDR2 is SQIVND (reference sequence). V was clipped by 2 bases and J by 4 bases; unmatched bases: 9. CDR3 in DNA: TGTGCCAGTAGTATAAACAGCCTACAGGGGGGCACTGAAGCTTTCTTT. Amino acids: CASSINSLQGGTEAFF.

The genes are TRBV5-1 and TRBJ2-5; D unresolved. The germline V gene has CDR1 SGHRS and CDR2 YFSETQ. The CDR3 consists of 15 residues. The V and J ends lost 5 bases and 2 bases respectively, with 16 bases between them. The CDR3, as DNA: TGCGCCAGCAGGCGGACGATTGTGGTGCAAGAGACCCAGTACTTC. Residues: CASRRTIVVQETQYF.